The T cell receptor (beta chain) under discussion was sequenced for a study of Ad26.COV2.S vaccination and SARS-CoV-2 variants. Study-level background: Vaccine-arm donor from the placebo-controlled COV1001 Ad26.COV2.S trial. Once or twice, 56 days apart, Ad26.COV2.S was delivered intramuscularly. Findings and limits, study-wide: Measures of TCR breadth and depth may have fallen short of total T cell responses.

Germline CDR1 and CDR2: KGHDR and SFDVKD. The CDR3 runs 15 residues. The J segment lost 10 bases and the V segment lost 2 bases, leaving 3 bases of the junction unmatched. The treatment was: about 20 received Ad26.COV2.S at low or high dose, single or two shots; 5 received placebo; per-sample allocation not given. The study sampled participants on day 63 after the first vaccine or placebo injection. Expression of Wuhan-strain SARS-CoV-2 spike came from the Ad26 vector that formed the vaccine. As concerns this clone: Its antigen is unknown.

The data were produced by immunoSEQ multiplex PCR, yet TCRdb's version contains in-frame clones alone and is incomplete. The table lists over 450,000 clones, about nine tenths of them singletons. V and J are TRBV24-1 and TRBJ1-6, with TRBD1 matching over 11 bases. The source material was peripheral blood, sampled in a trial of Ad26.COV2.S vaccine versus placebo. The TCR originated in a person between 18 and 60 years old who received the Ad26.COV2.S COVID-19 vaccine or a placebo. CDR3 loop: CATSDSGTGGSPLHF. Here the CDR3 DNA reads TGTGCCACCAGTGATTCAGGGACAGGGGGGTCACCCCTCCACTTT.